This T cell receptor (beta chain) was profiled in a study of PD-1 blockade in mismatch repair-deficient tumors. Background on the study: Patients had about 13 mismatch repair-deficient cancer types and were previously treated and progressing. General study findings and limits: Rapid post-treatment expansion, then contraction, generally preceding radiologic response, marked tumor-resident clones.

Sequenced by immunoSEQ multiplex PCR; TCRdb stores in-frame clones only, minus some. The data contain roughly 80,000 clones, roughly 80% of them singletons. This clone was found once. Antigen unknown. This CDR3 region has 15 residues. Germline V CDR1 and CDR2: SGDLS, YYNGEE. Trimming pared 3 bases from V and 4 bases from J, leaving 16 bases between. All patients were mismatch repair deficient, assessed by either PCR or immunohistochemistry. TCRs were sequenced from a few patients responding to pembrolizumab. This chain connects TRBV9 to TRBJ1-2, with D unclear. This sequence was found in an adult with mismatch repair-deficient cancer. Here the sequenced sample was peripheral blood, taken 12 weeks after starting pembrolizumab. CDR3 DNA sequence: TGTGCCAGCAGCGCAGTGACCGGGCAGCCCTATGGCTACACCTTC. Its translation: CASSAVTGQPYGYTF. Using reference TRBV9 and TRBJ1-2 for the parts outside the CDR3, the full variable domain is DSGVTQTPKHLITATGQRVTLRCSPRSGDLSVYWYQQSLDQGLQFLIQYYNGEERAKGNILERFSAQQFPDLHSELNLSSLELGDSALYFCASSAVTGQPYGYTFGSGTRLTVV.